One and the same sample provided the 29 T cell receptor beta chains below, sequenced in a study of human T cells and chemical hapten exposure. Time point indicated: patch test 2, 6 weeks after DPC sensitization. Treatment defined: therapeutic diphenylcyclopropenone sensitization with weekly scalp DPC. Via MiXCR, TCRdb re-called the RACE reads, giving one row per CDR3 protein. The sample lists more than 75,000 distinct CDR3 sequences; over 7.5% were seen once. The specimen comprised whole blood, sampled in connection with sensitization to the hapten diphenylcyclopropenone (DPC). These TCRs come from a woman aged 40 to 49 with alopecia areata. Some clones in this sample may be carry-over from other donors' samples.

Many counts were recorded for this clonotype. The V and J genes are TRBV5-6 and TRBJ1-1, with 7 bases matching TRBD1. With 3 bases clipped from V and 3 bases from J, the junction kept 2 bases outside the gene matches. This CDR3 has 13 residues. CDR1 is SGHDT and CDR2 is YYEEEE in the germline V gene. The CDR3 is CASSWQGDTEAFF. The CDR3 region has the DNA TGTGCCAGCAGCTGGCAGGGGGACACTGAAGCTTTCTTT.

The CDR3 loop is CASSVGQMNTEAFF. In nucleotides, the CDR3 is TGTGCCAGCAGCGTAGGGCAGATGAACACTGAAGCTTTCTTT. This chain uses TRBV9 with TRBJ1-1; D unresolved. Trimming shortened V by 0 bases and J by 0 bases, and 6 bases separated the two germline ends. Germline V gene lookup returns CDR1 SGDLS and CDR2 YYNGEE. The CDR3 length is 14 residues.

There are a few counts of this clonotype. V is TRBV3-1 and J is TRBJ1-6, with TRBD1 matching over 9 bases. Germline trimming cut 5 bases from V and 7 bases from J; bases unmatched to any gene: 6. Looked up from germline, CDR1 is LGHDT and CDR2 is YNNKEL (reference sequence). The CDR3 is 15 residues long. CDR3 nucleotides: TGTGCCAGCAGCTCGACAGGGGGAGCGAATTCACCCCTCCACTTT. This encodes CASSSTGGANSPLHF.

CDR3 sequence: CASSSGLAEIYEQYF. DNA for the CDR3: TGTGCCAGCAGCAGCGGACTAGCGGAAATCTACGAGCAGTACTTC. V usage is TRBV21-1 and J usage is TRBJ2-7; TRBD2, the table's D call, lacks a check against the DNA. TRBV21-1 corresponds to a pseudogene. This CDR3 spans 15 amino acids.

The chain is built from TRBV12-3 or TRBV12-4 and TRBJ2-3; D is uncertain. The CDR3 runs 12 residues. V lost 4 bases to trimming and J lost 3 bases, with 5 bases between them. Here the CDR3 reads CASSSETDTQYF. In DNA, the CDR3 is TGTGCCAGCAGTTCAGAAACAGATACGCAGTATTTT.

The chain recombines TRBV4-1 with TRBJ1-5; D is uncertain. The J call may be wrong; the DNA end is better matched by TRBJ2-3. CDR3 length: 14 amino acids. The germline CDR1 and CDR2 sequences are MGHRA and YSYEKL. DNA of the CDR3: TGCGCCAGCAGCCAAGATTACAGCAATCAGCCCCAGTATTTT. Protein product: CASSQDYSNQPQYF.

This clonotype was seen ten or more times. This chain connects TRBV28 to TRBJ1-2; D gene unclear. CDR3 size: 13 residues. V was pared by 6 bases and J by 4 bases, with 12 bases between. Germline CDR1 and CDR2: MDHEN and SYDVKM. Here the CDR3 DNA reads TGTGCCAGCAGGGACTCTATAGGCTATGGCTACACCTTC. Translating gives CASRDSIGYGYTF.

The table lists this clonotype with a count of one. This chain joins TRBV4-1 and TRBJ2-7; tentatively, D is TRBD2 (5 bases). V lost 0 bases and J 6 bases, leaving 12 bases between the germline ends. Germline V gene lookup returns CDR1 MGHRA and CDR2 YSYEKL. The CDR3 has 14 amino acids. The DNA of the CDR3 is TGCGCCAGCAGCCAAGATTCACTCGGGGTCGAGCAGTACTTC. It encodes CASSQDSLGVEQYF.

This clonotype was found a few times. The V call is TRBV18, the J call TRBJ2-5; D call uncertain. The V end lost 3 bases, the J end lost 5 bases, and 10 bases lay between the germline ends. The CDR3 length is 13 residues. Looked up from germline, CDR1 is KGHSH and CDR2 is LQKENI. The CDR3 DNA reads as TGTGCCAGCTCACCCCCAGCACTTGAGACCCAGTACTTC. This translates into CASSPPALETQYF.

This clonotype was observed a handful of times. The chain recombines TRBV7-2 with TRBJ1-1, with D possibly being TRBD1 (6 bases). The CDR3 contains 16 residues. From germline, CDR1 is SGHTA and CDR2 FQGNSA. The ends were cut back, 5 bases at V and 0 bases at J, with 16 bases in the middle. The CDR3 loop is CASSHPPGTMNTEAFF. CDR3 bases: TGTGCCAGCAGCCATCCTCCCGGGACAATGAACACTGAAGCTTTCTTT.

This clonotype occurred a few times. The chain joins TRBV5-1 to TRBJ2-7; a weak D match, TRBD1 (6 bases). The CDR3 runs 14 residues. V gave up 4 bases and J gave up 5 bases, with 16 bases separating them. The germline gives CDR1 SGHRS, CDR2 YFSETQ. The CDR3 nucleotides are TGCGCCAGCAGCAATCTCCAGGGGTCCGACGAGCAGTACTTC. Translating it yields CASSNLQGSDEQYF.

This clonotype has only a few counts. This CDR3 reads CAWSPDFSGNTIYF. As DNA, the CDR3 is TGTGCCTGGAGTCCGGATTTCTCTGGAAACACCATATATTTT. The V gene is TRBV30, the J gene TRBJ1-3; no reliable D call. Germline CDR1 is GTSNPN and CDR2 is SVGIG (reference sequence). The CDR3 is 14 residues long. V was shortened by 2 bases and J by 0 bases, with 8 bases between the two germline ends.

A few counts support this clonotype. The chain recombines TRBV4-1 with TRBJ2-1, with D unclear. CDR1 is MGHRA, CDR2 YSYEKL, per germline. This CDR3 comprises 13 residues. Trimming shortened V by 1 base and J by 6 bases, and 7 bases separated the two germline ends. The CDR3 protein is CASSQVTANEQFF. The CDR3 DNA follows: TGCGCCAGCAGCCAAGTAACAGCCAATGAGCAGTTCTTC.

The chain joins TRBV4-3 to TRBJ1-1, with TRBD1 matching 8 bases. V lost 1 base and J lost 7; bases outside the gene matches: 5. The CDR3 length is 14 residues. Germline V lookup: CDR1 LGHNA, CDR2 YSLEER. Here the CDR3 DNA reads TGCGCCAGCAGCCAAGGGGACAGGAGGGGTGAAGCTTTCTTT. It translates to CASSQGDRRGEAFF.

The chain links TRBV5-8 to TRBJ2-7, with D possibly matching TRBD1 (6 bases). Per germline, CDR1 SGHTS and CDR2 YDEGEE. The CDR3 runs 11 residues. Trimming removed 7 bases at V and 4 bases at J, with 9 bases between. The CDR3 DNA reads TGTGCCAGCCGGACAGTTTACGAGCAGTACTTC. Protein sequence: CASRTVYEQYF.

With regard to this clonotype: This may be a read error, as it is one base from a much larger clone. The CDR3 loop reads CASSLSWASYGYTF. The CDR3 DNA reads TGTGCCAGCAGCTTAAGTTGGGCTTCCTATGGCTACACCTTC. The V and J genes are TRBV7-2 and TRBJ1-2; D unresolved. This CDR3 is built from 14 residues. The V end lost 2 bases, the J end lost 4 bases, and 11 bases lay between the germline ends. Germline V gene lookup returns CDR1 SGHTA and CDR2 FQGNSA.

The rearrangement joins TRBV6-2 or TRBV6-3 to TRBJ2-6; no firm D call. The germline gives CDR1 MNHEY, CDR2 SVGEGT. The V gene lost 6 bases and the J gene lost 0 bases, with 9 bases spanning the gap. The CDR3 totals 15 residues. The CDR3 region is CASSMDVSGANVLTF. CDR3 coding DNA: TGTGCCAGCAGCATGGACGTCTCTGGGGCCAACGTCCTGACTTTC.

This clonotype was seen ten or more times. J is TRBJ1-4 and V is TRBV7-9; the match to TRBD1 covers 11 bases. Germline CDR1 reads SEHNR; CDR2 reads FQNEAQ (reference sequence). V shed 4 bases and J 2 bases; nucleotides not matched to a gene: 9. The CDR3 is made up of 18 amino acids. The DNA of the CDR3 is TGTGCCAGCAGCTACCTCCGGGACAGGGGGTTCACTAATGAAAAACTGTTTTTT. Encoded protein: CASSYLRDRGFTNEKLFF.

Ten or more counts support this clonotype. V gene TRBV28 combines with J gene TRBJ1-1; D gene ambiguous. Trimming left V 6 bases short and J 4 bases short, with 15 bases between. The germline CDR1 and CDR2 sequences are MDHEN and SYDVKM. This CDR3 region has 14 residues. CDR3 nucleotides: TGTGCCAGCAGATCAAGATGGGGTTTCACTGAAGCTTTCTTT. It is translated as CASRSRWGFTEAFF.

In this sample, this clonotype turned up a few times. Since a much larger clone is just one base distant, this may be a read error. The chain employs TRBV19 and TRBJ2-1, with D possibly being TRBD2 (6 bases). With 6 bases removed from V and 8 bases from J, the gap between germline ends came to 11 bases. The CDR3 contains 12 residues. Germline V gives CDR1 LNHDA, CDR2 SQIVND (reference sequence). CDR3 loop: CASSRRGHEQFF. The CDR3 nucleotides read TGTGCCAGTAGCAGGAGGGGCCATGAGCAGTTCTTC. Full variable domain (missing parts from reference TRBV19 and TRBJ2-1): DGGITQSPKYLFRKEGQNVTLSCEQNLNHDAMYWYRQDPGQGLRLIYYSQIVNDFQKGDIAEGYSVSREKKESFPLTVTSAQKNPTAFYLCASSRRGHEQFFGPGTRLTVL.

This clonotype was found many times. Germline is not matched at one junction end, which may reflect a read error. The CDR3 nucleotides read TGTGCCAGCAGCCTAACTAGCGGAACCTACGAGCAGTACTTC. The encoded protein is CASSLTSGTYEQYF. V gene TRBV7-3 combines with J gene TRBJ2-7; 8 bases map to TRBD2. The CDR3 has 14 amino acids. Germline V gives CDR1 SGHTA, CDR2 FQGTGA.

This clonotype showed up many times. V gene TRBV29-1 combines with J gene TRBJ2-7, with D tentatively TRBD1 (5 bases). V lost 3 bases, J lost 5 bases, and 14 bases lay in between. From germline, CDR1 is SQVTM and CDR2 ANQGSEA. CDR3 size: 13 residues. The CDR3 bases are TGCAGCGTTGATGTTCCAGGGATCGACGAGCAGTACTTC. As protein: CSVDVPGIDEQYF.

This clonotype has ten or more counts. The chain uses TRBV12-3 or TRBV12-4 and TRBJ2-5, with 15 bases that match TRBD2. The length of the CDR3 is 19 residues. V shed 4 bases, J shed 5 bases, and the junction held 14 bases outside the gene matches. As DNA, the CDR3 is TGTGCCAGCAGTTCCGGACTAGCGGGAGGGCCCAGGTCCGAGGAGACCCAGTACTTC. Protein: CASSSGLAGGPRSEETQYF.

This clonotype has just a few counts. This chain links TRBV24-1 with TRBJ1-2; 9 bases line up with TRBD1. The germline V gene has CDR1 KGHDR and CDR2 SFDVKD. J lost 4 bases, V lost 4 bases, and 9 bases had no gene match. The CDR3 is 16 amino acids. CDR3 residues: CATSDRPGQGPYGYTF. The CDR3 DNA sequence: TGTGCCACCAGTGACCGACCGGGACAGGGTCCCTATGGCTACACCTTC.

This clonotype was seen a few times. As DNA, the CDR3 is TGTGCCTGGAAGAGCGGCCAATGGCCAGATACGCAGTATTTT. Translating it yields CAWKSGQWPDTQYF. The V gene is TRBV30, the J gene TRBJ2-3; D is possibly TRBD2 (5 bases). Germline-derived CDR1 and CDR2 are GTSNPN and SVGIG (reference sequence). V lost 4 bases to trimming and J lost 4 bases, with 15 bases between them. This CDR3 region has 14 residues. Full variable domain (remainder filled in from reference TRBV30 and TRBJ2-3): SQTIHQWPATLVQPVGSPLSLECTVEGTSNPNLYWYRQAAGRGLQLLFYSVGIGQISSEVPQNLSASRPQDRQFILSSKKLLLSDSGFYLCAWKSGQWPDTQYFGPGTRLTVL.

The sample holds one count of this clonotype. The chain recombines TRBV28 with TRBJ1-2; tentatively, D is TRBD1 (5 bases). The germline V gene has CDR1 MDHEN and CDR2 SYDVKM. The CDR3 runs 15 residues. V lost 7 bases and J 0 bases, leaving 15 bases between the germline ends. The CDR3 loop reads CASNLGVRPNYGYTF. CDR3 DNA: TGTGCCAGCAACCTGGGGGTCAGACCTAACTATGGCTACACCTTC.

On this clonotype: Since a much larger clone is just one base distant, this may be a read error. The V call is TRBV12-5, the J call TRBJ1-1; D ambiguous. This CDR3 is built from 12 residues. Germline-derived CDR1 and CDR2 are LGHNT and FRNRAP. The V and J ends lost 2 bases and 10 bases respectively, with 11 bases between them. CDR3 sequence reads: CASGLSNSGAFF. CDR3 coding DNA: TGTGCTAGTGGTTTGTCGAATTCTGGAGCTTTCTTT.

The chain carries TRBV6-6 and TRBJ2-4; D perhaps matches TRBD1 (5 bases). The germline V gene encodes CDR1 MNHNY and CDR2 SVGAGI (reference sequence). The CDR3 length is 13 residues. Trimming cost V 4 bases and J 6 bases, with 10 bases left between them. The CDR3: CASSLGVVNIQYF. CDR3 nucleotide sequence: TGTGCCAGCAGTTTAGGGGTAGTAAACATTCAGTACTTC.

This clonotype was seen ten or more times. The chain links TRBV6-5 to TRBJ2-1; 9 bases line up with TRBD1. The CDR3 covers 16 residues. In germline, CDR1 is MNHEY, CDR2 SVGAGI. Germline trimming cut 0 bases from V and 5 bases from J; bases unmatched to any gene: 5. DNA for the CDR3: TGTGCCAGCAGTTACTCGGCCGGACAGGGGAACAATGAGCAGTTCTTC. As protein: CASSYSAGQGNNEQFF.